These T cell receptor beta chains were read from a single sample in a study of shared clonotypes between healthy human individuals. TCRdb keeps only in-frame clones here, not all; method: immunoSEQ multiplex PCR. This sample has under 850,000 clones, with 80% to 95% found just once. The sample comprised naive CD8+ T cells sorted from blood. The receptor source for this set is a man aged 25-40 years in good health. Both conserved end residues are trimmed from each CDR3. Each record gives: J gene, V gene, CDR3 protein.

>TRBJ2-7|TRBV5-1
ASSLGQLNYEQY
>TRBJ2-3|TRBV29-1
SVNRPTSGSHIPDTQY
>TRBJ1-1|TRBV10-1
ASSDSHSDRRRNTEAF
>TRBJ2-7|TRBV9
ASSPPGGGYEQY
>TRBJ2-7|TRBV4-1
ASSQGQGPDEQY
>TRBJ2-7|TRBV7-6
ASSARDRVYEQY
>TRBJ2-7|TRBV5-6
ASSLEPGSDFFDEQY
>TRBJ2-2|TRBV27
ASKTNTGELF
>TRBJ2-1|TRBV7-9
ASSLAGSGHSEQF
>TRBJ2-7|TRBV6-5
ASSSSTGTSYEQY
>TRBJ2-5|TRBV28
ASSLGDGQETQY
>TRBJ2-1|TRBV15
ATSEMGSGRNNEQF
>TRBJ2-7|TRBV11-2
ASSFRGGDSGLEEQY
>TRBJ2-3|TRBV10-2
ASSEQQGWMADTQY
>TRBJ1-1|TRBV18
ASSPDVTWPGRTEAF
>TRBJ2-3|TRBV10-2
ASGLAGDTDTQY
>TRBJ1-2|TRBV19
ASSMVAGTYGYT
>TRBJ1-2|TRBV7-2
ASSLEWGGYGYT
>TRBJ1-5|TRBV5-6
ASSAWNQPQH
>TRBJ1-2|TRBV25-1
ASSEGTPRGGYGYT
>TRBJ2-1|TRBV27
ASSYRHDEQF
>TRBJ2-3|TRBV4-3
ASSQRPGGLRDTQY
>TRBJ2-7|TRBV5-6
ASSRDRESGSFSYEQY
>TRBJ2-2|TRBV7-6
ASSLGSDTGELF
>TRBJ2-1|TRBV19
ASSWGLVNEQF
>TRBJ2-2|TRBV11-2
ASSQGLANTGELF
>TRBJ2-1|TRBV14
ASSQGAGTDLYNEQF
>TRBJ2-7|TRBV6-1
ASSARETAGEQY
>TRBJ2-2|TRBV6-1
ASSEYRVANTGELF
>TRBJ1-1|TRBV7-3
ASSREGGFTPGDTEAF
>TRBJ2-7|TRBV5-4
ASSVPGASVDYEQY
>TRBJ2-7|TRBV10-2
ASSEGARYEQY
>TRBJ2-7|TRBV30
AWSQASGHYEQY
>TRBJ2-1|TRBV27
ASGGAGYNEQF
>TRBJ1-1|TRBV7-8
ASSPGTLNTEAF
>TRBJ1-1|TRBV5-5
ASRDTRSEAF
>TRBJ2-3|TRBV28
ASSFPFTSGASTDTQY
>TRBJ2-1|TRBV28
ASSFLPGDRGPDEQF
>TRBJ1-4|TRBV15
ATSPEGGGEKLF
>TRBJ2-3|TRBV7-2
ASSSGLAGDTQY
>TRBJ1-5|TRBV6-1
ASSEEGRGGLNQPQH
>TRBJ2-5|TRBV11-2
ASSLGRVEETQY
>TRBJ2-2|TRBV7-9
ASSLRESTGELF
>TRBJ2-2|TRBV7-9
ASSPGQGTGELF
>TRBJ2-1|TRBV2
ASSEQAGLALNEQF
>TRBJ2-5|TRBV7-9
ASSATGTARQETQY
>TRBJ2-3|TRBV11-3
ASSSERDADTQY
>TRBJ2-1|TRBV5-5
ASSLYSGIFSYNEQF
>TRBJ1-2|TRBV11-2
ASSRSSGVNYGYT
>TRBJ2-5|TRBV6-5
ASKMGVWETQY
>TRBJ2-7|TRBV4-1
ASSQVTSGPYEQY
>TRBJ2-1|TRBV30
AWSGSYNEQF
>TRBJ2-7|TRBV10-2
ASSEGGQGNWYEQY
>TRBJ2-7|TRBV6-1
ASGDRDRAIREQY
>TRBJ1-2|TRBV29-1
RVMDSIYGYT
>TRBJ2-6|TRBV13
ASSLGGRSGANVLT
>TRBJ1-5|TRBV5-8
ASRGNQPQH